This TCR beta chain derives from a study of blood T cell repertoires in COVID-19 (dated by TCRdb to the early 2020s). About the investigation overall: Collaborator samples came from the United States, Italy and Spain and covered acute and convalescent phases of COVID-19. The material from the prospective study consisted of cDNA or gDNA derived from T cells, B-cell-depleted T cells, or PBMCs. The dataset comprised deeply sampled blood TCRbeta repertoires from subjects exposed to, actively infected with, or recovered from COVID-19. The repertoires were released in a freely available public database intended as a resource for research on the immune response to SARS-CoV-2. The samples were drawn from two sources: the first 160 participants of the ongoing ImmuneRACE study, and 950 to 1,500 subjects contributed by 6 global collaborators. A de-identified subject ID, COVID-19 status, age in years and sex were almost always included in the sample metadata. Where available, HLA class I and class II types were obtained from metadata supplied by the sample provider rather than from assay-based typing. What the authors observed across the whole study: The quantity of clinical and demographic metadata differed by source and by participant and was supplied without curation.

On this clone itself: Which antigen it targets is not known. There are no base qualities to consult, and no much larger clone falls within one base.

TCRbeta CDR3 regions were amplified from genomic DNA using the immunoSEQ Assay, a bias-controlled multiplex PCR. The authors' analysis ran thus. The number of nucleated cells in each sample was estimated by amplification of reference gene primers within the assay. To quantify the absolute abundance of each unique TCRbeta CDR3 rearrangement, sequence reads were collapsed and filtered. For each sample, productive Simpson clonality was calculated as the square root of Simpson's diversity index over productive rearrangements. The table was pulled from immuneACCESS by TCRdb, which kept in-frame rearrangements only. Such tables lose some clones; where checked, under half of the loss comes from unresolved V genes, and the rest has no known cause. D and trimming come from the DNA, and the V and J calls and clone size come from that table. This sample comprises almost 400,000 clones, approximately 88% of them detected only once. The ten largest clones capture over 0.9% of the sample.

In the prospective study, participants were about 18 to 90 years old, resided in about two dozen geographic areas of the United States, and were enrolled through a virtual design. To assign participants to cohorts, the prospective study relied on clinical history that participants themselves reported in a screening survey and a study questionnaire. Each participant in the prospective study had whole blood, serum and a nasopharyngeal or oropharyngeal swab collected by mobile phlebotomists. Additional blood draws and questionnaires over an approximately 2-month period could optionally be provided by prospective study participants. Blood samples from the prospective study were shipped frozen or at room temperature prior to DNA extraction. For CDR1 and CDR2, the germline V gene lists MNHEY and SVGEGT. Trimming accounts for 2 bases at V and 0 bases at J, while the number of junction bases matched to no gene is 4. The CDR3 holds 16 amino acids from the cysteine to the phenylalanine. The kept DNA is CDR3 alone, 48 bases in frame from the first base.

Recombination linked TRBV6-2 or TRBV6-3 to TRBJ1-1, and 9 bases in between align with TRBD1. This clonotype was sampled from a woman in her twenties or thirties with acute COVID-19. Source material: PBMCs or T cells enriched from blood (not recorded which). CDR3 region: CASSYPRDRVNTEAFF. The DNA reads TGTGCCAGCAGTTACCCCCGGGACAGGGTGAACACTGAAGCTTTCTTT.